The subject of this entry is one T cell receptor (beta chain). Its antigen remains unidentified. No much larger clone is present one base from it, and per-base qualities are unavailable. CDR1 and CDR2, looked up from the germline V gene, are MGHRA and YSYEKL. A distance of 9 bases separates the germline ends of V and J, which lose 1 base and 2 bases respectively. The CDR3 contains 15 residues, cysteine and phenylalanine counted. Of all the DNA, just the CDR3 is kept, 45 bases in frame from base 1. Libraries were constructed by the immunoSEQ multiplex PCR assay. TCRdb took this table from immuneACCESS and kept in-frame rearrangements with V and J called. Such tables lack part of the clones; where checked against another copy, unresolved V genes explain under half of the gap, and the rest is unexplained. Within this sample are under 150,000 clones, with around 86% of them counted one time only. Of the sample, 4.9% falls within the top ten clones.

The data belong to a study of control samples from healthy donors and cancer patients (TCRdb year 2020). This sequence uses TRBV4-1 and TRBJ1-3; TRBD1 is perhaps the D gene, given 5 matching bases. This clonotype was obtained from a man aged 30-40 years in good health. The sequenced sample was blood. The sequenced DNA: TGCGCCAGCAGCCAAGTGGGGGGTCCTGGAAACACCATATATTTT. Translation gives CASSQVGGPGNTIYF.